The next 9 T cell receptor beta chains were all read from a single sample in a study of control samples from healthy donors and cancer patients. Measured with immunoSEQ multiplex PCR; TCRdb has only the in-frame clones, and not every one. The sample holds 150,000 to 200,000 clones; about 90% are singletons and the top ten take over 1.1%. Source material: blood. Receptors were obtained from a woman between 45 and 60 years old in good health.

V usage is TRBV2 and J usage is TRBJ2-7; D gene ambiguous. Germline CDR1 SNHLY, CDR2 FYNNEI. The length of the CDR3 is 13 residues. V was pared by 2 bases and J by 6 bases, with 11 bases between. CDR3 nucleotides: TGTGCCAGCAGTGAACTCAACTCGGGCGAGCAGTACTTC. This encodes CASSELNSGEQYF.

The chain has TRBV9 and TRBJ2-2, with a tentative D call TRBD2 (6 bases). The length of the CDR3 is 16 residues. The V gene's germline CDR1 is SGDLS and CDR2 YYNGEE. V was clipped by 3 bases and J by 1 base, with 13 bases between them. DNA of the CDR3: TGTGCCAGCAGCGGGAGCATGGAGGGGAACACCGGGGAGCTGTTTTTT. Translating it yields CASSGSMEGNTGELFF. Based on the CDR3 plus reference TRBV9 and TRBJ2-2, the full variable domain is DSGVTQTPKHLITATGQRVTLRCSPRSGDLSVYWYQQSLDQGLQFLIQYYNGEERAKGNILERFSAQQFPDLHSELNLSSLELGDSALYFCASSGSMEGNTGELFFGEGSRLTVL.

This chain connects TRBV4-3 to TRBJ2-7; unclear D gene. This CDR3 spans 16 amino acids. Germline CDR1 is LGHNA and CDR2 is YSLEER. V gave up 1 base and J gave up 0 bases, with 13 bases separating them. The CDR3 spells CASSQGPGILSYEQYF. In nucleotides, the CDR3 is TGCGCCAGCAGCCAAGGCCCAGGAATTCTCTCCTACGAGCAGTACTTC.

This clone appeared a single time. This chain uses TRBV7-2 with TRBJ1-5, with D perhaps matching TRBD1 (5 bases). V was cut by 3 bases and J by 7 bases, with 10 bases left in between. The CDR3 covers 13 residues. Germline V gene sequence: CDR1 SGHTA, CDR2 FQGNSA. The CDR3 DNA sequence: TGTGCCAGCAGCTTTTTGGGGGGACAGCCCCAGCATTTT. This translates into CASSFLGGQPQHF. The entire variable domain, with the rest obtained from reference TRBV7-2 and TRBJ1-5, is as follows: GAGVSQSPSNKVTEKGKDVELRCDPISGHTALYWYRQSLGQGLEFLIYFQGNSAPDKSGLPSDRFSAERTGGSVSTLTIQRTQQEDSAVYLCASSFLGGQPQHFGDGTRLSIL.

The table lists this clone with a count of one. This chain joins TRBV11-2 and TRBJ2-4; no clear D gene. Per germline, CDR1 SGHAT and CDR2 FQNNGV. With 4 bases removed from V and 8 bases from J, the gap between germline ends came to 15 bases. The CDR3 covers 14 residues. The CDR3, as DNA: TGTGCCAGCAGCTCCCCGCCGGGCTCGTACATTCAGTACTTC. This translates into CASSSPPGSYIQYF. Combining the CDR3 with reference TRBV11-2 and TRBJ2-4 gives the whole variable domain EAGVAQSPRYKIIEKRQSVAFWCNPISGHATLYWYQQILGQGPKLLIQFQNNGVVDDSQLPKDRFSAERLKGVDSTLKIQPAKLEDSAVYLCASSSPPGSYIQYFGAGTRLSVL.

The chain has TRBV11-2 and TRBJ2-7, with D perhaps given as TRBD1 or TRBD2 (6 bases each). Per germline, CDR1 SGHAT and CDR2 FQNNGV. V shed 5 bases and J shed 4 bases, with 21 bases lying between them. CDR3 length equals 16 residues. The CDR3 nucleotides read TGTGCCAGCAGCGCCCACTTGGACAGCGGGCCGTACGAGCAGTACTTC. Translation gives CASSAHLDSGPYEQYF.

The chain joins TRBV4-3 to TRBJ2-2, with a weak D call TRBD1 (6 bases). CDR3 length: 12 amino acids. Trimming removed 8 bases at V and 6 bases at J, with 10 bases between. Germline CDR1 LGHNA, CDR2 YSLEER. CDR3 nucleotides: TGCGCCAGCCTAACAGGGTCCGGGGAGCTGTTTTTT. Amino acids: CASLTGSGELFF.

The chain recombines TRBV7-9 with TRBJ2-1; D gene ambiguous. Trimming stripped 3 bases from V and 0 bases from J, with 9 bases between. The CDR3 consists of 15 residues. Looked up from germline, CDR1 is SEHNR and CDR2 is FQNEAQ (reference sequence). CDR3 sequence: CASSFDGSSYNEQFF. CDR3 DNA sequence: TGTGCCAGCAGCTTTGACGGAAGCTCCTACAATGAGCAGTTCTTC.

The V call is TRBV18, the J call TRBJ2-5, with D tentatively TRBD2 (6 bases). The CDR3 spans 14 residues. Germline CDR1 is KGHSH and CDR2 is LQKENI. The V end was cut by 3 bases, the J end by 5 bases, with 13 bases between. CDR3 coding DNA: TGTGCCAGCTCACCCTCACTAGCAAGGGAGACCCAGTACTTC. It encodes CASSPSLARETQYF.